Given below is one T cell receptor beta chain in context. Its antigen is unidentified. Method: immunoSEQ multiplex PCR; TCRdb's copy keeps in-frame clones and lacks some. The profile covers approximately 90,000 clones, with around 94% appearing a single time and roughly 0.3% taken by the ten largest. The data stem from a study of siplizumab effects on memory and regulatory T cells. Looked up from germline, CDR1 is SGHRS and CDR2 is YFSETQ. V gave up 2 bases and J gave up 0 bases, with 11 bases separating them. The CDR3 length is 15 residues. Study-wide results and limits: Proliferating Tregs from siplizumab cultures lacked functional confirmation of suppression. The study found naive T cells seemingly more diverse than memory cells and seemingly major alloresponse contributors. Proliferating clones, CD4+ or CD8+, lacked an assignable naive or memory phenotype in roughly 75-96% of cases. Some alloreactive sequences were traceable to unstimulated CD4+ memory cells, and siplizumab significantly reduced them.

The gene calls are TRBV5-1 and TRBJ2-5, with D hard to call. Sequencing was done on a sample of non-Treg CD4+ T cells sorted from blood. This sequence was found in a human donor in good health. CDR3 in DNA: TGCGCCAGCAGCTTCCTGCGTTTATACCAAGAGACCCAGTACTTC. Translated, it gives CASSFLRLYQETQYF.